This entry lists 28 T cell receptor beta chains sequenced from one sample in a study of CD8 T cells in Susac syndrome. Random hexamers served to reverse transcribe roughly 0.45 to 1 ug RNA. TCRdb independently ran MiXCR on the immunoSEQ multiplex PCR reads; one entry per CDR3 protein. The sample consists of some 130,000 distinct CDR3 sequences, 95% of them appearing once. Sequenced input: CD8+ T cells from PBMCs. The receptors here all came from a human donor with Susac syndrome.

This sequence joins TRBV20-1 and TRBJ2-2, with 10 bases matching TRBD1. The CDR3 sequence is 16 residues long. Germline V gene lookup returns CDR1 DFQATT and CDR2 SNEGSKA (reference sequence). Unmatched junction bases numbered 6, after V lost 2 bases and J lost 3 bases. Here the CDR3 reads CSARLTGTGDTGELFF. The CDR3 DNA is TGCAGTGCTAGACTGACCGGGACAGGGGACACCGGGGAGCTGTTTTTT.

This clonotype was observed a single time. The chain's CDR3 is CSVEGGDTTNYGYTF. In DNA form, the CDR3 reads TGCAGCGTTGAAGGTGGGGACACCACAAACTATGGCTACACCTTC. V is TRBV29-1 and J is TRBJ1-2, with a tentative D call TRBD1 (6 bases). The CDR3 covers 15 residues. Germline CDR1 is SQVTM and CDR2 is ANQGSEA. V was shortened by 1 base and J by 2 bases, with 14 bases between the two germline ends.

The rearrangement links TRBV7-9 to TRBJ2-7, with no clear D. Germline CDR1 reads SEHNR; CDR2 reads FQNEAQ (reference sequence). Deletions cut 3 bases from V and 2 bases from J, with 14 bases between. CDR3 length: 15 residues. CDR3 sequence reads: CASSFPPGRPYEQYF. The CDR3 DNA is TGTGCCAGCAGCTTTCCCCCGGGCCGTCCCTACGAGCAGTACTTC.

This chain links TRBV4-1 with TRBJ1-2; D remains ambiguous. Germline V lookup: CDR1 MGHRA, CDR2 YSYEKL. The length of the CDR3 is 15 residues. V gave up 0 bases and J gave up 0 bases, with 8 bases separating them. CDR3 sequence reads: CASSQEHRSNYGYTF. The CDR3 region has the DNA TGCGCCAGCAGCCAAGAACACAGATCTAACTATGGCTACACCTTC.

The V and J genes are TRBV27 and TRBJ1-2; D is unresolved. V was trimmed by 4 bases and J by 0 bases, leaving 6 bases between them. Germline CDR1 MNHEY, CDR2 SMNVEV (reference sequence). This CDR3 is built from 13 residues. The CDR3 coding sequence is TGTGCCAGCAGTTACGGGACTAACTATGGCTACACCTTC. Translated: CASSYGTNYGYTF.

This clonotype has just one count. The chain is built from TRBV28 and TRBJ2-5, with TRBD2 identical over 7 bases. The CDR3 is 16 residues long. Losses at the gene ends were 3 bases for V and 3 bases for J; bases not matched to a gene: 10. CDR1 MDHEN and CDR2 SYDVKM come from the germline V gene. The CDR3 protein is CASSLLASGPEETQYF. CDR3 nucleotide sequence: TGTGCCAGCAGTTTGTTGGCTAGCGGCCCCGAAGAGACCCAGTACTTC. Complete variable domain (other parts from reference TRBV28 and TRBJ2-5): DVKVTQSSRYLVKRTGEKVFLECVQDMDHENMFWYRQDPGLGLRLIYFSYDVKMKEKGDIPEGYSVSREKKERFSLILESASTNQTSMYLCASSLLASGPEETQYFGPGTRLLVL.

J is TRBJ2-7 and V is TRBV19, with D unclear. With 3 bases removed from V and 0 bases from J, the gap between germline ends came to 12 bases. Germline CDR1 and CDR2: LNHDA and SQIVND (reference sequence). This CDR3 is built from 15 residues. The CDR3 sequence: CASSISAEPSYEQYF. CDR3 DNA: TGTGCCAGTAGTATCTCGGCGGAACCCTCCTACGAGCAGTACTTC.

V gene TRBV27 combines with J gene TRBJ2-3, with TRBD2 matching over 10 bases. The CDR3 has 16 amino acids. Germline V gene lookup returns CDR1 MNHEY and CDR2 SMNVEV (reference sequence). J was trimmed by 3 bases and V by 5 bases; bases with no gene match: 8. CDR3 bases: TGTGCCAGCAGTGAATCTAGCGGGAGTTGGACAGATACGCAGTATTTT. This translates into CASSESSGSWTDTQYF.

This chain links TRBV11-3 with TRBJ1-2; TRBD1 is a possible D gene (6 bases). Germline-derived CDR1 and CDR2 are SGHNT and YENEEA. The CDR3 runs 15 residues. The ends were cut back, 3 bases at V and 6 bases at J, with 17 bases in the middle. CDR3 sequence: CASSFGGQPYNGYTF. CDR3 in DNA: TGTGCCAGCAGCTTCGGTGGACAGCCGTACAATGGCTACACCTTC.

The gene calls are TRBV4-1 and TRBJ2-1; 8 nucleotides align to TRBD2. Trimming at V came to 0 bases and at J to 4 bases, leaving 8 bases not matched to a gene. The CDR3 loop spans 17 amino acids. CDR1 is MGHRA, CDR2 YSYEKL, per germline. In DNA form, the CDR3 reads TGCGCCAGCAGCCAAGATTTCCTCGGGGGGGGGTACAATGAGCAGTTCTTC. As protein: CASSQDFLGGGYNEQFF.

Only one count was recorded for this clonotype. The chain is built from TRBV10-2 and TRBJ2-5; D not certain. The CDR3 is 12 residues long. Per germline, CDR1 WSHSY and CDR2 SAAADI. With 2 bases removed from V and 5 bases from J, the gap between germline ends came to 6 bases. The CDR3 region has the DNA TGCGCCAGCAGTGAGATAGGGGAGACCCAGTACTTC. Its translation: CASSEIGETQYF.

V is TRBV7-9 and J is TRBJ2-1; D remains ambiguous. V shed 3 bases and J shed 4 bases, with 16 bases lying between them. This CDR3 is built from 16 residues. The germline gives CDR1 SEHNR, CDR2 FQNEAQ (reference sequence). The CDR3 spells CASSFISLGLYNEQFF. The CDR3 DNA sequence: TGTGCCAGCAGCTTTATATCTCTGGGATTATACAATGAGCAGTTCTTC.

V gene TRBV20-1 combines with J gene TRBJ2-7; 8 bases align to TRBD2. CDR3 length equals 14 residues. After removal of 3 bases from V and 3 bases from J, the junction contained 7 bases not matched to a gene. The germline CDR1 and CDR2 sequences are DFQATT and SNEGSKA (reference sequence). CDR3 nucleotide sequence: TGCAGTGCTAGCTCGGGACTAGGAGACTACGAGCAGTACTTC. This encodes CSASSGLGDYEQYF.

The chain combines TRBV4-1 with TRBJ1-2; the D is unclear. The CDR3 is 14 residues long. From germline, CDR1 is MGHRA and CDR2 YSYEKL. The germline V and J ends were trimmed by 0 bases and 5 bases, with 10 bases remaining between them. The CDR3 DNA reads as TGCGCCAGCAGCCAAGATGTACTCTCTTATGGCTACACCTTC. As protein: CASSQDVLSYGYTF.

The chain links TRBV9 to TRBJ2-3; D uncertain. This CDR3 contains 13 residues. Germline lookup yields CDR1 SGDLS and CDR2 YYNGEE. V was pared by 0 bases and J by 1 base, with 3 bases between. The CDR3 spells CASSVGGTDTQYF. The CDR3 nucleotides are TGTGCCAGCAGCGTAGGGGGCACAGATACGCAGTATTTT. Filled out from reference TRBV9 and TRBJ2-3, the complete variable domain reads DSGVTQTPKHLITATGQRVTLRCSPRSGDLSVYWYQQSLDQGLQFLIQYYNGEERAKGNILERFSAQQFPDLHSELNLSSLELGDSALYFCASSVGGTDTQYFGPGTRLTVL.

The V and J genes are TRBV15 and TRBJ1-2, with a tentative D call TRBD1 (5 bases). Trimming removed 4 bases at V and 7 bases at J, with 7 bases between. CDR1 is LNHNV and CDR2 is YYDKDF in the germline V gene (reference sequence). This CDR3 is built from 11 residues. Here the CDR3 reads CATSTGSGYTF. CDR3 coding DNA: TGTGCCACCAGCACAGGGTCTGGCTACACCTTC.

The chain recombines TRBV9 with TRBJ1-3; D is possibly TRBD1 (6 bases). There are 14 residues in the CDR3. Germline V gene data show CDR1 as SGDLS and CDR2 as YYNGEE. Trimming took off 7 bases at V and 0 bases at J, with 11 bases between the two ends. CDR3 coding DNA: TGTGCCAGCGGGGGGCATTCCTCTGGAAACACCATATATTTT. Translating it yields CASGGHSSGNTIYF.

This clonotype was seen a single time. This CDR3 reads CAISEGGSYEQYF. Here the CDR3 DNA reads TGTGCCATCAGTGAGGGTGGATCCTACGAGCAGTACTTC. J is TRBJ2-7 and V is TRBV10-3; D gene uncertain. V gave up 2 bases and J gave up 1 base, with 6 bases separating them. CDR1 ENHRY and CDR2 SYGVKD come from the germline V gene. This CDR3 has 13 residues.

The table lists this clonotype with a count of one. J is TRBJ2-3 and V is TRBV30; D assignment may be TRBD1 or TRBD2 (5 bases each). The CDR3 spans 14 residues. Per germline, CDR1 GTSNPN and CDR2 SVGIG (reference sequence). Between the trimmed V and J ends, which lost 1 base and 0 bases, there was a span of 8 bases. The CDR3 reads CAWSGGVSTDTQYF. The CDR3 DNA reads as TGTGCCTGGAGTGGAGGGGTAAGCACAGATACGCAGTATTTT.

J is TRBJ1-1 and V is TRBV29-1; 8 bases align to TRBD1. The CDR3 is made up of 15 amino acids. The germline gives CDR1 SQVTM, CDR2 ANQGSEA. With V trimmed by 4 bases and J by 5 bases, 12 bases remained unmatched. CDR3 loop: CSVAVLQGARTEAFF. Written as DNA, the CDR3 is TGCAGCGTTGCCGTGTTGCAGGGGGCTAGGACTGAAGCTTTCTTT.

The chain links TRBV5-6 to TRBJ1-1, with D possibly matching TRBD1 (5 bases). The CDR3 is made up of 15 amino acids. The germline V and J ends were trimmed by 0 bases and 4 bases, with 13 bases remaining between them. Germline assignment: CDR1 SGHDT and CDR2 YYEEEE. The CDR3 loop reads CASSLVGDGGTEAFF. As DNA, the CDR3 is TGTGCCAGCAGCTTGGTCGGGGACGGGGGCACTGAAGCTTTCTTT.

This clonotype was observed a single time. The chain combines TRBV9 with TRBJ1-1; 7 bases map to TRBD1. The ends lost 3 bases at V and 4 bases at J; junction bases unmatched: 6. This CDR3 region has 14 residues. Germline CDR1 SGDLS, CDR2 YYNGEE. The DNA of the CDR3 is TGTGCCAGCAGCGAACAGGGGATGGGCACTGAAGCTTTCTTT. The encoded protein is CASSEQGMGTEAFF.

This chain uses TRBV11-2 with TRBJ1-4; D remains unclear. Germline CDR1 and CDR2: SGHAT and FQNNGV. The CDR3 is 13 amino acids. Trimming shortened V by 5 bases and J by 12 bases, and 16 bases separated the two germline ends. CDR3 DNA sequence: TGTGCCAGCAGCAATATTGAGTGGGTGGAACTGTTTTTT. Protein: CASSNIEWVELFF.

This clonotype was detected once. V usage is TRBV20-1 and J usage is TRBJ2-7; TRBD2 matches at 8 bases. The CDR3 covers 15 residues. The germline V gene has CDR1 DFQATT and CDR2 SNEGSKA (reference sequence). J lost 0 bases, V lost 3 bases, and 7 bases had no gene match. CDR3 sequence reads: CSASDPAGDSYEQYF. The DNA of the CDR3 is TGCAGTGCTAGTGACCCAGCGGGAGACTCCTACGAGCAGTACTTC.

The genes are TRBV9 and TRBJ2-7; tentative D call: TRBD2 (5 bases). The CDR3 is made up of 15 amino acids. Trimming left V 0 bases short and J 1 base short, with 11 bases between. Germline loops: CDR1 SGDLS, CDR2 YYNGEE. The CDR3 reads CASSVGLAESYEQYF. CDR3 nucleotides: TGTGCCAGCAGCGTAGGGCTAGCCGAATCCTACGAGCAGTACTTC.

The rearrangement links TRBV7-9 to TRBJ2-6; the D is unclear. V lost 4 bases and J 0 bases, leaving 4 bases between the germline ends. Germline V gene data show CDR1 as SEHNR and CDR2 as FQNEAQ (reference sequence). This CDR3 has 14 amino acids. Here the CDR3 reads CASSYISGANVLTF. The CDR3, as DNA: TGTGCCAGCAGCTACATCTCTGGGGCCAACGTCCTGACTTTC.

The rearrangement joins TRBV13 to TRBJ2-5, with TRBD1 matching over 9 bases. The V gene end was trimmed by 5 bases and the J gene end by 4 bases; junction bases not matched to a gene: 11. CDR1 and CDR2 (germline): PRHDT, FYEKMQ (reference sequence). The length of the CDR3 is 16 residues. The CDR3 region is CASSSTGGQRGETQYF. For the CDR3, the DNA is TGTGCCAGCAGCAGCACAGGGGGCCAGAGAGGAGAGACCCAGTACTTC.

The V call is TRBV5-1, the J call TRBJ2-1, with 11 bases aligning to TRBD2. From germline, CDR1 is SGHRS and CDR2 YFSETQ. The CDR3 has 18 amino acids. V dropped 3 bases and J dropped 8; count of bases not matched to a gene: 16. CDR3 nucleotides: TGCGCCAGCAGCTCATATAGTATACTAGCGGGAGTTCGCCATGAGCAGTTCTTC. This sequence encodes CASSSYSILAGVRHEQFF. Using reference TRBV5-1 and TRBJ2-1 for the parts outside the CDR3, the full variable domain is KAGVTQTPRYLIKTRGQQVTLSCSPISGHRSVSWYQQTPGQGLQFLFEYFSETQRNKGNFPGRFSGRQFSNSRSEMNVSTLELGDSALYLCASSSYSILAGVRHEQFFGPGTRLTVL.